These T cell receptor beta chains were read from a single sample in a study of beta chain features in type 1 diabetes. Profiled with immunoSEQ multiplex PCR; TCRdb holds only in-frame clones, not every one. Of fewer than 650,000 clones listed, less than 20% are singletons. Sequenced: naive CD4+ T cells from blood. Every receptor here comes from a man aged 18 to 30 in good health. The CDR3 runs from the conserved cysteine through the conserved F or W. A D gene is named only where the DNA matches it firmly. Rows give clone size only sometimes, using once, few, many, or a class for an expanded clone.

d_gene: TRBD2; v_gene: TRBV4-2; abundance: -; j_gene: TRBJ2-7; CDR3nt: TGTGCCAGCGCCACGGCTAGCGGGGGCCTAACCTACGAGCAGTACTTC; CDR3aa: CASATASGGLTYEQYF
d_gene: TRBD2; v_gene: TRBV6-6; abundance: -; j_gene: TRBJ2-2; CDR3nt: TGTGCCAGCACCGTAGACCTGAGCGGGAGGGGCAGGGAGCTGTTTTTT; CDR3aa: CASTVDLSGRGRELFF
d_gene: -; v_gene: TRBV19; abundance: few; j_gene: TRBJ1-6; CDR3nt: TGTGCCAGTAGACCGGACAGTTCTTATTCACCCCTCCACTTT; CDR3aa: CASRPDSSYSPLHF
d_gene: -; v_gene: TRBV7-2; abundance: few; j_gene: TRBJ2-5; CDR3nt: TGTGCCAGCAGCTTAGGGGCTAACCAAGAGACCCAGTACTTC; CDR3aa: CASSLGANQETQYF
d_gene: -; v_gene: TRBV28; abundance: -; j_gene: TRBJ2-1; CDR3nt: TGTGCCAGCAGTTTGGTAAATGAGCAGTTCTTC; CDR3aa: CASSLVNEQFF
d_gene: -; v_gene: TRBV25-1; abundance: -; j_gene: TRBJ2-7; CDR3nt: TGTGCCAGCAGACGGGACGGAGCCTACGAGCAGTACTTC; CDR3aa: CASRRDGAYEQYF
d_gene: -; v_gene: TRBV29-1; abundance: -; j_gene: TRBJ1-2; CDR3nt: TGCAGCGTTGAAGACGTCATCGGGACGGGAAACTATGGCTACACCTTC; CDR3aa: CSVEDVIGTGNYGYTF
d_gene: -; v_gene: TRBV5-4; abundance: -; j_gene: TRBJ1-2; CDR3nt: TGTGCCAGCGAGGGGAAGGCGGACTATGGCTACACCTTC; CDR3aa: CASEGKADYGYTF
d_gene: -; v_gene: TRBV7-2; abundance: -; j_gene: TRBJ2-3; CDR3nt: TGTGCCAGCAGCCCCAGCGGCTCTAGCACAGATACGCAGTATTTT; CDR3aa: CASSPSGSSTDTQYF
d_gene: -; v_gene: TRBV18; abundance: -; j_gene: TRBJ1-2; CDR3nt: TGTGCCAGCTCACCACAGAGGCAAGGAAAAGGCTACACCTTC; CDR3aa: CASSPQRQGKGYTF
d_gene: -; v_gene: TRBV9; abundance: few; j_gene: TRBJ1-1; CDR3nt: TGTGCCAGCAGCGTAGAGAGGGGGTCATACACTGAAGCTTTCTTT; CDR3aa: CASSVERGSYTEAFF
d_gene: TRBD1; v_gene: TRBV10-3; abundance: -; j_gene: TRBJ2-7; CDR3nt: TGTGCCATCCGAGGAACGGGACAGCATCCCTACGAGCAGTACTTC; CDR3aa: CAIRGTGQHPYEQYF
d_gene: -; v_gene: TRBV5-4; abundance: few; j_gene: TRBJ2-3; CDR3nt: TGTGCCAGCAGGCCGGGGGCCAGCACAGATACGCAGTATTTT; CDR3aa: CASRPGASTDTQYF
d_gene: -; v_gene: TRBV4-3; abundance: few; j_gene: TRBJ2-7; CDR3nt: TGCGCCAGCAGCCAACCGGGATCGTGGGAGCAGTACTTC; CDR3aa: CASSQPGSWEQYF
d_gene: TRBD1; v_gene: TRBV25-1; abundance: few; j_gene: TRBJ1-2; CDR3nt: TGTGCCAGCAGGGCAGGGACAGGAGATGGCTACACCTTC; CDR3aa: CASRAGTGDGYTF
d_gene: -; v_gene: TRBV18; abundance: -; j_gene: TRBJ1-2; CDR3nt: TGTGCCAGCTCACCACCGGATGATTGGGGCTACACCTTC; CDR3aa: CASSPPDDWGYTF
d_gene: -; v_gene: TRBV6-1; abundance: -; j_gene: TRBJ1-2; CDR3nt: TGTGCCAGCCGGGAGTCTAACTATGGCTACACCTTC; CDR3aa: CASRESNYGYTF
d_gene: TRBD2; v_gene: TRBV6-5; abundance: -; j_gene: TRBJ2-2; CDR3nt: TGTGCCAGCAGTTACCTGCTAGCGGGGAACACCGGGGAGCTGTTTTTT; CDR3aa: CASSYLLAGNTGELFF
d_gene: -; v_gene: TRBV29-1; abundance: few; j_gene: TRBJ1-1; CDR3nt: TGCAGCGTTGACGCGGGGGAGTACACTGAAGCTTTCTTT; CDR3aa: CSVDAGEYTEAFF
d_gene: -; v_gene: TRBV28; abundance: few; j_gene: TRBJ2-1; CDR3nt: TGTGCCAGCAGCCTTCAGATCCGTGAGCAGTTCTTC; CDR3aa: CASSLQIREQFF
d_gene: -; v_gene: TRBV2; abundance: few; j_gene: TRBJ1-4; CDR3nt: TGTGCCAGCAGTGAGGGAGGGACTAATGAAAAACTGTTTTTT; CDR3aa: CASSEGGTNEKLFF
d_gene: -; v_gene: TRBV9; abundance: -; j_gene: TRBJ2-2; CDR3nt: TGTGCCAGCAGCTCCCGGACCCCGGGCACCGGGGAGCTGTTTTTT; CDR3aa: CASSSRTPGTGELFF
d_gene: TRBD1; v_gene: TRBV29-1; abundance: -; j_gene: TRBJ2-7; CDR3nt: TGCAGCGTTCCGGGACAGGCCTCCTACGAGCAGTACTTC; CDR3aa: CSVPGQASYEQYF
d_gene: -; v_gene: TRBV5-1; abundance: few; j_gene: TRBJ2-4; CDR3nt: TGCGCCAGCAGCTTGGACTTGGGGAACATTCAGTACTTC; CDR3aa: CASSLDLGNIQYF
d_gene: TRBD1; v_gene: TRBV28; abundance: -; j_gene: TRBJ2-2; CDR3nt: TGTGCCAGCAGTATTACCAGGGGGCGCGGCACCGGGGAGCTGTTTTTT; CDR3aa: CASSITRGRGTGELFF
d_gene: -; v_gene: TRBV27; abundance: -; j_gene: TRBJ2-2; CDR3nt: TGTGCCAGCAGTCCCCCATGGGAAACCTACACCGGGGAGCTGTTTTTT; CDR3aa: CASSPPWETYTGELFF
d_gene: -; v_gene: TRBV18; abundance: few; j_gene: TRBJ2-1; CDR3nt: TGTGCCAGCTCACCCCCCTCAGGGGTCTACAATGAGCAGTTCTTC; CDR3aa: CASSPPSGVYNEQFF
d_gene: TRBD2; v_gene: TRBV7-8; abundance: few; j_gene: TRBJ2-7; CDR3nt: TGTGCCAGCAGCTTAGGTGGGACTAGCGGGGGAAATTACGAGCAGTACTTC; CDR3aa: CASSLGGTSGGNYEQYF
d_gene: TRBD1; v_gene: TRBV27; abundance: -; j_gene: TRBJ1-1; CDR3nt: TGTGCCAGCAGTTCCTGGGACAGGGGGAAGGCTGAAGCTTTCTTT; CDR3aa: CASSSWDRGKAEAFF
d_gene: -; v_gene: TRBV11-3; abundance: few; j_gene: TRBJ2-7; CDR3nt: TGTGCCAGCAGCTTGTTTAGCTCCTACGAGCAGTACTTC; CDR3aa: CASSLFSSYEQYF
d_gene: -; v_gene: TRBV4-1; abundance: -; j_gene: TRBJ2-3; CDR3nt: TGCGCCAGCAGCCCAAGAGTTGGGCAGGGCACAGATACGCAGTATTTT; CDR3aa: CASSPRVGQGTDTQYF
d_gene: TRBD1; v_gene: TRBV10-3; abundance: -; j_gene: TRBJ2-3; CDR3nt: TGTGCCATCAGTGAGTCGAGGACAGGGATAACCAGGCGGGCCCGAGATACGCAGTATTTT; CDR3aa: CAISESRTGITRRARDTQYF